This T cell receptor (beta chain) was identified in a study of radiotherapy plus CTLA-4 blockade in lung cancer listed by TCRdb under 2018. Study-level background: Among enrolled patients, 15% to 20% had an objective response and 25% to 40% reached disease control.

The study evaluated CTLA-4 blockade (ipilimumab) given together with focal radiation therapy in patients who had chemo-refractory metastatic non-small-cell lung cancer. Libraries were made using the immunoSEQ multiplex PCR assay. TCRdb re-hosts the immuneACCESS table, in-frame sequences only. Its copies lack some clones; in the studies checked, an unresolved V gene accounts for under half of them, and the cause for the rest is not known. For this sample there are 55,000 to 70,000 clones; approximately 80% appear just once. The ten largest clonotypes hold 15% to 20% of the sample. Clipping removes 8 bases from V and 5 bases from J, with 22 as the unmatched junction base count. The CDR3, cysteine through phenylalanine, is 19 amino acids long. Only CDR3 DNA is held: 57 bases, read in frame from base 1. In the germline V gene, CDR1 corresponds to SNHLY and CDR2 to FYNNEI. General study outcomes and caveats: The strongest predictors of response, as reported, were early dynamic changes in blood T cell clones along with a rise in serum interferon-beta after radiation. After treatment with radiotherapy and ipilimumab, TCR clones that originated in tumors expanded in peripheral blood.

This clone came up a few times. Its antigen is still unknown. No base quality values were provided; no much bigger clone lies one nucleotide off. The TCR sequence derives from a human donor with non-small cell lung cancer who had a complete response to radiotherapy plus ipilimumab. The V and J genes are TRBV2 and TRBJ2-3, and TRBD1 aligns with 10 junction nucleotides. The sample here was peripheral blood, taken from a patient treated with radiotherapy plus ipilimumab. The CDR3 protein sequence reads: CASGGQGDGAGARLDTQYF. The DNA is as follows: TGTGCCAGCGGCGGACAGGGGGACGGAGCGGGGGCCCGCCTAGATACGCAGTATTTT.